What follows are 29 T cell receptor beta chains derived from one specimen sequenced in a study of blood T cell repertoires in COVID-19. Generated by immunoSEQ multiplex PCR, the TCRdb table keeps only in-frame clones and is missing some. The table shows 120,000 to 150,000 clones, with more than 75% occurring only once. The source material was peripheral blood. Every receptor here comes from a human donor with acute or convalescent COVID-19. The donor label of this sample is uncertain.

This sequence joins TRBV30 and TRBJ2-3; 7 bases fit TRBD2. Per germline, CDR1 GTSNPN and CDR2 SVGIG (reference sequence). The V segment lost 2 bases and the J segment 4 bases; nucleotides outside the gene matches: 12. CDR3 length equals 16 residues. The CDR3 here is CAWSKAKVRGADTQYF. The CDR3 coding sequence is TGTGCCTGGAGTAAAGCCAAAGTCCGGGGGGCAGATACGCAGTATTTT.

In DNA form, the CDR3 reads TGTGCCAGCAGTTCTATCCTAGCGGGGGGGCTGAGCGAGCAGTACTTC. It translates to CASSSILAGGLSEQYF. This chain links TRBV6-2 or TRBV6-3 with TRBJ2-7, with TRBD2 matching 12 bases. V dropped 4 bases and J dropped 6; count of bases not matched to a gene: 10. The CDR3 sequence is 16 residues long. Germline CDR1 is MNHEY and CDR2 is SVGEGT.

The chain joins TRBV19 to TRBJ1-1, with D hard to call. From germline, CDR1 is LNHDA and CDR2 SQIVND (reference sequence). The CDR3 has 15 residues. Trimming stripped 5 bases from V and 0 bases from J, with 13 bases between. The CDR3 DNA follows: TGTGCCAGTAGTCCCCGGGCCGGGATGAACACTGAAGCTTTCTTT. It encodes CASSPRAGMNTEAFF.

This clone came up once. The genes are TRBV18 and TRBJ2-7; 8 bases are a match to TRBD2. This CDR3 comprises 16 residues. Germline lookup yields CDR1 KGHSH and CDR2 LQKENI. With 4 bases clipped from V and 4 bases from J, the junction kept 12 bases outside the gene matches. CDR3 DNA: TGTGCCAGCTCACGGGGGTCGGTAGCGGGACCTTACGAGCAGTACGTC. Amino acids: CASSRGSVAGPYEQYV.

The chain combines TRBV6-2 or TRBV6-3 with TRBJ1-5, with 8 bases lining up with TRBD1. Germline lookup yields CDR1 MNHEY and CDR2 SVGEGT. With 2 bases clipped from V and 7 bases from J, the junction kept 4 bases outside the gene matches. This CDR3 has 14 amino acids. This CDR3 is CASSYDRGGQPQHF. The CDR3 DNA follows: TGTGCCAGCAGTTACGACAGGGGAGGACAGCCCCAGCATTTT.

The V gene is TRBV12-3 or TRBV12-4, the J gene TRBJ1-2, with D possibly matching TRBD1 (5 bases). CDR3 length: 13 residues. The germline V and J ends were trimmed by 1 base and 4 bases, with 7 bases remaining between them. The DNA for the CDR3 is TGTGCCAGCAGTTTAGTGGGGGGCTATGGCTACACCTTC. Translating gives CASSLVGGYGYTF.

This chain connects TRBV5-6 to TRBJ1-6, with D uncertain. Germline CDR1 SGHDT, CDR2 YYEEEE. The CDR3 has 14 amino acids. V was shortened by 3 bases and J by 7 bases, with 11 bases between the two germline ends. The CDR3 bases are TGTGCCAGCAGCTATGACGGCGGGAATTCACCCCTCCACTTT. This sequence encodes CASSYDGGNSPLHF.

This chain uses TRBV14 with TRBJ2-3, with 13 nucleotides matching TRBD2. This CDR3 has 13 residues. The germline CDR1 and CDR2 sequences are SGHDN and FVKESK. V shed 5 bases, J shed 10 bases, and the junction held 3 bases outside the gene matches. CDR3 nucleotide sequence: TGTGCCAGCAGCGGACTAGCGGGAGTTTCGCAGTATTTT. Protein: CASSGLAGVSQYF. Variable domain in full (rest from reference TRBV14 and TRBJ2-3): EAGVTQFPSHSVIEKGQTVTLRCDPISGHDNLYWYRRVMGKEIKFLLHFVKESKQDESGMPNNRFLAERTGGTYSTLKVQPAELEDSGVYFCASSGLAGVSQYFGPGTRLTVL.

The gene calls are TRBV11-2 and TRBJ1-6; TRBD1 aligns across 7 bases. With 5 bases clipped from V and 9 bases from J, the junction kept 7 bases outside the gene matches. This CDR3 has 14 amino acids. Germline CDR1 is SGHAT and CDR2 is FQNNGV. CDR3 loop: CASSPPTGSSPLHF. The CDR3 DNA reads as TGTGCCAGCAGCCCACCGACAGGGAGTTCACCCCTCCACTTT.

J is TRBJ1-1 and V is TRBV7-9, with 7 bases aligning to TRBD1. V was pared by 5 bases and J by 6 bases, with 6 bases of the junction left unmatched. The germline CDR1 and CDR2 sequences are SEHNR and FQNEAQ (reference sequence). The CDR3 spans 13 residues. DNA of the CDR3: TGTGCCAGCAGCGCCCGGGACAGCCCTGAAGCTTTCTTT. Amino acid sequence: CASSARDSPEAFF. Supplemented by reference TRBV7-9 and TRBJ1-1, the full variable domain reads DTGVSQNPRHKITKRGQNVTFRCDPISEHNRLYWYRQTLGQGPEFLTYFQNEAQLEKSRLLSDRFSAERPKGSFSTLEIQRTEQGDSAMYLCASSARDSPEAFFGQGTRLTVV.

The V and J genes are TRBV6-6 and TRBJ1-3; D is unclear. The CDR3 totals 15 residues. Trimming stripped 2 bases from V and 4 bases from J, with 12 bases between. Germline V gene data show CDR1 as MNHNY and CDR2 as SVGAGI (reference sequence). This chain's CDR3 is CASSYGQVPGNTIYF. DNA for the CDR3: TGTGCCAGCAGTTACGGGCAGGTCCCCGGAAACACCATATATTTT.

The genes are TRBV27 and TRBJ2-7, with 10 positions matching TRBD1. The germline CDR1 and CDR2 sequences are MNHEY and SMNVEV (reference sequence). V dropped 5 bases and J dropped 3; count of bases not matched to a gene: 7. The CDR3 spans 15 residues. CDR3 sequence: CASSDGQGVLYEQYF. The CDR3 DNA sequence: TGTGCCAGCAGTGACGGACAGGGGGTACTCTACGAGCAGTACTTC.

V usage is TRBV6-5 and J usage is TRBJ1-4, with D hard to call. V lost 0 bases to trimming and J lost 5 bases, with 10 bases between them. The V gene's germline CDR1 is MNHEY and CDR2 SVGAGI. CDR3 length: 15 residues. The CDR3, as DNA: TGTGCCAGCAGTTACTCGAGTGGCAGGAATGAAAAACTGTTTTTT. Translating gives CASSYSSGRNEKLFF.

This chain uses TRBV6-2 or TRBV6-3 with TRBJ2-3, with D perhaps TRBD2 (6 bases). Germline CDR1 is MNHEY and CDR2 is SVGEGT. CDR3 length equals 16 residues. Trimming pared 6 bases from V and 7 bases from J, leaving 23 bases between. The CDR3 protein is CASSSRLAYHENTQYF. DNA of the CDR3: TGTGCCAGCAGCTCGAGGCTAGCGTACCACGAGAATACGCAGTATTTT.

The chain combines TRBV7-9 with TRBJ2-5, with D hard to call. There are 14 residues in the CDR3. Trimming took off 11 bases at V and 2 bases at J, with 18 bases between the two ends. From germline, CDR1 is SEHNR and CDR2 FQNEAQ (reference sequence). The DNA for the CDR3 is TGTGCCTCATCGACGGGTTCCCTGCAAGAGACCCAGTACTTC. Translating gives CASSTGSLQETQYF.

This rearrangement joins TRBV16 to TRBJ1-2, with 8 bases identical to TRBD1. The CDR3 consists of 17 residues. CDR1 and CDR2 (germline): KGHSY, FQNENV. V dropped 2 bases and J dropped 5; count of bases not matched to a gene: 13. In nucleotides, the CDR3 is TGTGCCAGCAGCCAACTCATGGGTCCGGGACAGGCATATGGCTACACCTTC. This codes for CASSQLMGPGQAYGYTF. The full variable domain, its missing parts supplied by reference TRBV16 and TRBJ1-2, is GEEVAQTPKHLVRGEGQKAKLYCAPIKGHSYVFWYQQVLKNEFKFLISFQNENVFDETGMPKERFSAKCLPNSPCSLEIQATKLEDSAVYFCASSQLMGPGQAYGYTFGSGTRLTVV.

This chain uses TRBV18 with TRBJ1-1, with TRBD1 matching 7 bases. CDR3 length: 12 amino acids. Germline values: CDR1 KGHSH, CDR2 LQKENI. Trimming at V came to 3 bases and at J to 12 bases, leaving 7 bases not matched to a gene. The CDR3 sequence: CASSPTSGGSFF. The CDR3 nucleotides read TGTGCCAGCTCACCGACCTCAGGGGGGTCTTTCTTT.

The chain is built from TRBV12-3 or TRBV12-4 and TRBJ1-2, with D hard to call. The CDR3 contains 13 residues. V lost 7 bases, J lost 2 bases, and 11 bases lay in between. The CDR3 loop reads CASTATENYGYTF. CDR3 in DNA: TGTGCCAGCACCGCGACGGAGAACTATGGCTACACCTTC.

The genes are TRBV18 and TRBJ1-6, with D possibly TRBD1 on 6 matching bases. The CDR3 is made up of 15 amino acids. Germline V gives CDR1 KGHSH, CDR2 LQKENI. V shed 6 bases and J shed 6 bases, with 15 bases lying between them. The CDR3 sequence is CASSRERGANSPLHF. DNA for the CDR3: TGTGCCAGCTCTCGAGAACGGGGGGCTAATTCACCCCTCCACTTT.

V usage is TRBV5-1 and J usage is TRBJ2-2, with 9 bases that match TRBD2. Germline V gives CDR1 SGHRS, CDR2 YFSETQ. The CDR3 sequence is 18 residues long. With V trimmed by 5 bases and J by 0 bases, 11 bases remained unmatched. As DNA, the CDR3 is TGCGCCAGCAGTCGGAGACTAGCGGAAAACGCGAACACCGGGGAGCTGTTTTTT. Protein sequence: CASSRRLAENANTGELFF.

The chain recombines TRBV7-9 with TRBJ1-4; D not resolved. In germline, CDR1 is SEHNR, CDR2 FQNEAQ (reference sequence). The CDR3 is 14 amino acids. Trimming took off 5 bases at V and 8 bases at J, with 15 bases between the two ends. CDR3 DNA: TGTGCCAGCAGCCCGGGTGGGTTGAAGGAAAAACTGTTTTTT. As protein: CASSPGGLKEKLFF.

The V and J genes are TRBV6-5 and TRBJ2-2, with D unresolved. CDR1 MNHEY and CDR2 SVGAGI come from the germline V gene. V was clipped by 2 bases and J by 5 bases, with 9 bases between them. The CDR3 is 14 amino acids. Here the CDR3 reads CASSYPTQTGELFF. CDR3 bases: TGTGCCAGCAGTTACCCAACACAGACCGGGGAGCTGTTTTTT.

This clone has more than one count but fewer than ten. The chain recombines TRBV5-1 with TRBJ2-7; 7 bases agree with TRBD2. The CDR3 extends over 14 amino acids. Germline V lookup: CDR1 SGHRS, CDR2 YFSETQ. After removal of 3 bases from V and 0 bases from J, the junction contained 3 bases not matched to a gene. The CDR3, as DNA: TGCGCCAGCAGCTACGGGGGGAACTCCTACGAGCAGTACTTC. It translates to CASSYGGNSYEQYF.

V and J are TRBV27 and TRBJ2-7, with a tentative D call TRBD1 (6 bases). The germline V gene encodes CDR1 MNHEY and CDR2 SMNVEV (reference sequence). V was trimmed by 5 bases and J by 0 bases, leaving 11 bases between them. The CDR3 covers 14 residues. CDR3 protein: CASSRDISSYEQYF. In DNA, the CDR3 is TGTGCCAGCAGTAGGGACATCAGCTCCTACGAGCAGTACTTC.

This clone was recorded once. CDR3 DNA sequence: TGTGCCAGCTCACCTACTCAGGGGGCTCCGGACACTGAAGCTTTCTTT. This encodes CASSPTQGAPDTEAFF. V and J are TRBV18 and TRBJ1-1, with 8 bases aligning to TRBD1. The CDR3 sequence is 16 residues long. The junction had 9 bases not matched to a gene; V was cut back by 3 bases and J by 3 bases. The germline gives CDR1 KGHSH, CDR2 LQKENI.

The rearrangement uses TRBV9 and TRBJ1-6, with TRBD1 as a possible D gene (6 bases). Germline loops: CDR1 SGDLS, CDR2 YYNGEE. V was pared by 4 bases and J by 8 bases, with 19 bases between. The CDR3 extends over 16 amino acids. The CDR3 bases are TGTGCCAGCAGCCCAGAAGGGGACACCTGGGATTCACCCCTCCACTTT. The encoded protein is CASSPEGDTWDSPLHF.

The CDR3 region is CSASGSNQPQHF. The CDR3 coding sequence is TGCAGTGCTAGTGGCAGTAATCAGCCCCAGCATTTT. This chain connects TRBV20-1 to TRBJ1-5, with unresolved D. The CDR3 extends over 12 amino acids. V was pared by 3 bases and J by 4 bases, with 7 bases between. CDR1 is DFQATT and CDR2 is SNEGSKA in the germline V gene (reference sequence).

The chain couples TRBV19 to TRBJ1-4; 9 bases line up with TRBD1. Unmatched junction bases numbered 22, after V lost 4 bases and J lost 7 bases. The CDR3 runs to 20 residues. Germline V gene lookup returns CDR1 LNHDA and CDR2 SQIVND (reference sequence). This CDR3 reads CASSTWDTRDREIGGEKLFF. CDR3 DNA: TGTGCCAGTAGTACGTGGGATACCCGGGACAGGGAGATCGGTGGTGAAAAACTGTTTTTT.

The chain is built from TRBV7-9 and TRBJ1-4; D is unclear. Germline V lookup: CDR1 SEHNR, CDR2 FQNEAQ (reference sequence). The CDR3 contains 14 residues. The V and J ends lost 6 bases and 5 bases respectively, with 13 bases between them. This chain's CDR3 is CASRLTGRNEKLFF. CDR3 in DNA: TGTGCCAGCAGGTTGACGGGGAGGAATGAAAAACTGTTTTTT.